This T cell receptor beta chain originates from a study of blood T cell repertoires in COVID-19. Study overall: PBMCs, B-cell-depleted T cells, or T cells provided the cDNA or gDNA that made up the material.

There are 18 residues in the CDR3. Measured with immunoSEQ multiplex PCR; TCRdb has only the in-frame clones, and not every one. Of 390,000 or so clones in the sample, around 89% were seen once. Input material: PBMCs or T cells enriched from blood (not recorded which). J is TRBJ1-1 and V is TRBV7-5; TRBD1, the table's D call, was not compared with the DNA. TRBV7-5 is a listed pseudogene. The receptor's source is a man aged 18 to 30 who had recovered from COVID-19. The CDR3 DNA is TGTGTCAGAAGCTTCAAACCCGGGACAGGGGAACTGAACACTGAAGCTTTCTTT. Translating gives CVRSFKPGTGELNTEAFF.